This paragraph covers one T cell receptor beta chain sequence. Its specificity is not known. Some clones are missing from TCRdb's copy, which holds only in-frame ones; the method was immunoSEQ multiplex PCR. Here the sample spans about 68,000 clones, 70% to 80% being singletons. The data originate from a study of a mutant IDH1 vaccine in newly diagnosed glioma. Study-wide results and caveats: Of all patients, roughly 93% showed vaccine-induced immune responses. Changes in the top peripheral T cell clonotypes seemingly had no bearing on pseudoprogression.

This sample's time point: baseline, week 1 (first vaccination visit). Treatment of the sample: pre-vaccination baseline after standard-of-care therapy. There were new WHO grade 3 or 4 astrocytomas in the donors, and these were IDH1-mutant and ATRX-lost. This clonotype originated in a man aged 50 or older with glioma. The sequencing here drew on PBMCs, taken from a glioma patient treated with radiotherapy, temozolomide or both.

The CDR3 region is CASSEGWSSYEQYF. CDR3 sequence (DNA): TGTGCCAGCAGCGAGGGATGGAGCTCCTACGAGCAGTACTTC. This chain uses TRBV9 with TRBJ2-7; no firm D call. This CDR3 spans 14 amino acids. Trimming removed 3 bases from V and 0 bases from J, with 10 bases in between. Germline CDR1 SGDLS, CDR2 YYNGEE.